These 32 T cell receptor beta chains were sequenced from one sample in a study of blood T cell repertoires in COVID-19. Libraries were prepared by immunoSEQ multiplex PCR; TCRdb keeps only in-frame clonotypes and omits some of them. The data show under 80,000 clones, approximately 89% seen once. Sequencing was carried out using peripheral blood. The origin of the receptors is a man aged 55 to 70 with acute or convalescent COVID-19.

This chain joins TRBV7-3 and TRBJ1-1; no clear D gene. Trimming cost V 9 bases and J 2 bases, with 10 bases left between them. The CDR3 is 12 residues long. Germline V gene sequence: CDR1 SGHTA, CDR2 FQGTGA. The CDR3 DNA sequence: TGTGCCAGGGGTCGGAGTAACACTGAAGCTTTCTTT. It encodes CARGRSNTEAFF.

This rearrangement joins TRBV4-3 to TRBJ2-2, with D maybe TRBD1 (6 bases). V lost 0 bases and J 6 bases, leaving 11 bases between the germline ends. The germline V gene encodes CDR1 LGHNA and CDR2 YSLEER. The length of the CDR3 is 15 residues. CDR3 nucleotides: TGCGCCAGCAGCCAAGACAGGGGTCGGGCCGGGGAGCTGTTTTTT. It translates to CASSQDRGRAGELFF.

The chain uses TRBV19 and TRBJ2-4, with TRBD1 as a possible D gene (6 bases). This CDR3 spans 14 amino acids. The germline gives CDR1 LNHDA, CDR2 SQIVND (reference sequence). V shed 4 bases and J shed 7 bases, with 14 bases lying between them. The CDR3 reads CASSTKQGGNIQYF. The CDR3 DNA sequence: TGTGCCAGTAGTACGAAACAGGGTGGGAACATTCAGTACTTC. Based on the CDR3 plus reference TRBV19 and TRBJ2-4, the full variable domain is DGGITQSPKYLFRKEGQNVTLSCEQNLNHDAMYWYRQDPGQGLRLIYYSQIVNDFQKGDIAEGYSVSREKKESFPLTVTSAQKNPTAFYLCASSTKQGGNIQYFGAGTRLSVL.

V usage is TRBV2 and J usage is TRBJ2-4; TRBD2 might be the D (6 bases). This CDR3 contains 14 residues. Between the trimmed V and J ends, which lost 7 bases and 5 bases, there was a span of 15 bases. CDR1 SNHLY and CDR2 FYNNEI come from the germline V gene. CDR3 region: CASKPRWGENIQYF. Here the CDR3 DNA reads TGTGCCAGCAAGCCTAGGTGGGGGGAAAACATTCAGTACTTC.

J is TRBJ2-2 and V is TRBV7-6; 7 bases are shared with TRBD2. The ends lost 7 bases at V and 3 bases at J; junction bases unmatched: 8. Per the germline V gene, CDR1 is SGHVS and CDR2 is FNYEAQ. CDR3 size: 15 residues. CDR3 in DNA: TGTGCCAGCATGGGACTACAAACCGACACCGGGGAGCTGTTTTTT. This translates into CASMGLQTDTGELFF.

This sequence joins TRBV6-2 or TRBV6-3 and TRBJ2-3, with 7 bases matching TRBD1. The V gene's germline CDR1 is MNHEY and CDR2 SVGEGT. The junction had 11 bases not matched to a gene; V was cut back by 5 bases and J by 0 bases. The length of the CDR3 is 17 residues. CDR3 sequence: CASSPGTATLSTDTQYF. The CDR3 nucleotides read TGTGCCAGCAGTCCCGGGACAGCTACTTTGAGCACAGATACGCAGTATTTT.

The J gene is TRBJ2-5, the V gene TRBV25-1, with TRBD2 identical over 7 bases. The V gene's germline CDR1 is MGHDK and CDR2 SYGVNS. The CDR3 totals 17 residues. V lost 7 bases and J lost 1; bases outside the gene matches: 15. The CDR3 loop is CASTPGKSGGPQETQYF. The CDR3 bases are TGTGCCAGCACCCCAGGGAAGTCGGGGGGTCCCCAAGAGACCCAGTACTTC.

Only one count was recorded for this clone. The rearrangement uses TRBV10-3 and TRBJ1-4; 7 bases fit TRBD1. This CDR3 spans 14 amino acids. Looked up from germline, CDR1 is ENHRY and CDR2 is SYGVKD. V was clipped by 7 bases and J by 6 bases; unmatched bases: 8. CDR3 loop: CAIKQGPGDEKLFF. DNA for the CDR3: TGTGCCATCAAACAGGGGCCCGGCGATGAAAAACTGTTTTTT.

Remarks on this clone: At one end the junction does not follow the germline gene, possibly because of a read error. This chain links TRBV6-5 with TRBJ2-4; D may be TRBD1 (6 bases). The V gene's germline CDR1 is MNHEY and CDR2 SVGAGI. This CDR3 contains 13 residues. The DNA for the CDR3 is TGTGCCAGCTCGGGGACACCCAAGAACATTCAGTACTTC. It yields the protein CASSGTPKNIQYF.

The chain joins TRBV18 to TRBJ1-4; 9 positions agree with TRBD1. Germline CDR1 is KGHSH and CDR2 is LQKENI. Trimming took 6 bases from V and 8 from J; bases not matched to a gene: 7. The CDR3 spans 14 residues. The CDR3 DNA follows: TGTGCCAGCTCGCAAAATGGACAGGGGGAAAAACTGTTTTTT. Amino acids: CASSQNGQGEKLFF.

This clone occurred a few times. This chain uses TRBV9 with TRBJ2-2; possible D gene TRBD1, 6 bases. Trimming pared 0 bases from V and 0 bases from J, leaving 15 bases between. This CDR3 is 18 amino acids long. CDR1 SGDLS and CDR2 YYNGEE come from the germline V gene. CDR3 sequence reads: CASSVGQPRQANTGELFF. The CDR3 bases are TGTGCCAGCAGCGTAGGACAGCCCAGACAGGCGAACACCGGGGAGCTGTTTTTT.

This chain joins TRBV27 and TRBJ2-1; TRBD1 aligns across 7 bases. Germline CDR1 is MNHEY and CDR2 is SMNVEV (reference sequence). J gave up 7 bases and V 3 bases, and 3 bases lay outside the gene matches. CDR3 length: 13 residues. The CDR3 DNA sequence: TGTGCCAGCAGTTTCGACAGGGATAATGAGCAGTTCTTC. This translates into CASSFDRDNEQFF.

CDR3 loop: CASSLGGPGGSYEQYF. The CDR3 nucleotides are TGTGCCAGCAGCTTAGGCGGGCCAGGGGGCTCCTACGAGCAGTACTTC. The J gene is TRBJ2-7, the V gene TRBV11-2; 7 bases fit TRBD1. V lost 1 base and J lost 0; bases outside the gene matches: 6. Germline V gene data show CDR1 as SGHAT and CDR2 as FQNNGV. This CDR3 contains 16 residues.

The chain recombines TRBV9 with TRBJ2-1, with a possible D match to TRBD2 (6 bases). Trimming stripped 0 bases from V and 3 bases from J, with 10 bases between. This CDR3 contains 15 residues. CDR1 and CDR2 (germline): SGDLS, YYNGEE. CDR3 sequence reads: CASSVGLGSYNEQFF. CDR3 bases: TGTGCCAGCAGCGTAGGACTAGGGAGCTACAATGAGCAGTTCTTC.

This chain joins TRBV4-3 and TRBJ2-3, with 12 bases identical to TRBD2. Looked up from germline, CDR1 is LGHNA and CDR2 is YSLEER. The CDR3 contains 17 residues. Losses at the gene ends were 3 bases for V and 0 bases for J; bases not matched to a gene: 4. Here the CDR3 reads CASSQSSGGASTDTQYF. The CDR3 DNA reads as TGCGCCAGCAGCCAGTCTAGCGGGGGGGCCAGCACAGATACGCAGTATTTT.

The genes are TRBV29-1 and TRBJ1-4; perhaps TRBD1 as D (6 bases). Trimming cost V 6 bases and J 7 bases, with 12 bases left between them. In germline, CDR1 is SQVTM, CDR2 ANQGSEA. The CDR3 is 12 residues long. CDR3 DNA sequence: TGCAGCGTAGGGGACAACAGTGAAAAACTGTTTTTT. As protein: CSVGDNSEKLFF.

The chain has TRBV19 and TRBJ2-1, with 11 positions matching TRBD2. The length of the CDR3 is 15 residues. Germline CDR1 is LNHDA and CDR2 is SQIVND (reference sequence). J gave up 6 bases and V 4 bases, and 5 bases lay outside the gene matches. The CDR3 bases are TGTGCCAGTAGTACTTGGGGGACTAGCGGCAATGAGCAGTTCTTC. This translates into CASSTWGTSGNEQFF.

This clone showed up just once. V is TRBV5-4 and J is TRBJ2-3, with 7 bases aligning to TRBD2. After removal of 1 base from V and 8 bases from J, the junction contained 7 bases not matched to a gene. The length of the CDR3 is 14 residues. The V gene's germline CDR1 is SGHNT and CDR2 YYREEE (reference sequence). As DNA, the CDR3 is TGTGCCAGCAGCTTGCCGTCTAGCGGATCTACGCAGTATTTT. Protein sequence: CASSLPSSGSTQYF.

This chain uses TRBV29-1 with TRBJ2-7; weak D call: TRBD1 (5 bases). There are 11 residues in the CDR3. The germline CDR1 and CDR2 sequences are SQVTM and ANQGSEA. V lost 6 bases and J 6 bases, leaving 12 bases between the germline ends. This CDR3 is CSVTGVGEQYF. CDR3 in DNA: TGCAGCGTCACAGGTGTTGGCGAGCAGTACTTC.

This clone was counted once. The chain is built from TRBV27 and TRBJ1-2; D is possibly TRBD1 (5 bases). The V gene lost 3 bases and the J gene lost 4 bases, with 9 bases spanning the gap. The length of the CDR3 is 13 residues. CDR1 and CDR2 (germline): MNHEY, SMNVEV (reference sequence). CDR3 sequence: CASSFGRGYGYTF. The CDR3 coding sequence is TGTGCCAGCAGTTTCGGGAGGGGCTATGGCTACACCTTC.

The J gene is TRBJ2-5, the V gene TRBV5-4, with 14 nucleotides matching TRBD2. V lost 3 bases and J lost 5; bases outside the gene matches: 12. Per the germline V gene, CDR1 is SGHNT and CDR2 is YYREEE (reference sequence). This CDR3 contains 18 residues. This CDR3 reads CASSSGLAGAAGRETQYF. The CDR3 region has the DNA TGTGCCAGCAGCTCGGGACTAGCGGGGGCCGCCGGTAGGGAGACCCAGTACTTC.

This clone was observed a handful of times. V gene TRBV19 combines with J gene TRBJ1-6; possibly TRBD1 for D (5 bases). The CDR3 is made up of 19 amino acids. Germline CDR1 and CDR2: LNHDA and SQIVND (reference sequence). Trimming left V 4 bases short and J 0 bases short, with 19 bases between. The DNA of the CDR3 is TGTGCCAGTAGTAGGGGGGGGAGCTTGGCGATCTCCTATAATTCACCCCTCCACTTT. As protein: CASSRGGSLAISYNSPLHF.

This clone is a singleton in its sample. The chain is built from TRBV2 and TRBJ1-2; D gene unclear. Trimming removed 6 bases from V and 4 bases from J, with 24 bases in between. Germline CDR1 is SNHLY and CDR2 is FYNNEI. The CDR3 has 17 amino acids. In DNA form, the CDR3 reads TGTGCCAGCAGGGCAGTGAGGGTGCGCCGTTTGGGCTATGGCTACACCTTC. Amino acids: CASRAVRVRRLGYGYTF.

V and J are TRBV18 and TRBJ2-7; maybe TRBD2 (6 bases). The CDR3 contains 16 residues. Germline V gene lookup returns CDR1 KGHSH and CDR2 LQKENI. The V end was cut by 4 bases, the J end by 2 bases, with 18 bases between. CDR3 sequence (DNA): TGTGCCAGCTCACTCAAACCGTCCAGGGAGGCCTACGAGCAGTACTTC. This sequence encodes CASSLKPSREAYEQYF.

The V gene is TRBV5-6, the J gene TRBJ2-7; 7 bases map to TRBD1. The V gene end was trimmed by 3 bases and the J gene end by 7 bases; junction bases not matched to a gene: 10. This CDR3 has 14 amino acids. Looked up from germline, CDR1 is SGHDT and CDR2 is YYEEEE. Here the CDR3 reads CASSSQGDLWEQYF. The CDR3, as DNA: TGTGCCAGCAGCTCCCAGGGGGATCTGTGGGAGCAGTACTTC.

The chain carries TRBV6-6 and TRBJ1-5, with D perhaps matching TRBD1 (5 bases). The germline V gene has CDR1 MNHNY and CDR2 SVGAGI (reference sequence). The V and J ends lost 3 bases and 3 bases respectively, with 9 bases between them. This CDR3 is 14 amino acids long. In DNA form, the CDR3 reads TGTGCCAGCAGTTATGGGGGGTACAATCAGCCCCAGCATTTT. It specifies CASSYGGYNQPQHF.

This clone was recorded once. The chain uses TRBV15 and TRBJ1-4, with 11 bases that match TRBD1. The CDR3 covers 15 residues. Germline CDR1 LNHNV, CDR2 YYDKDF (reference sequence). The trim removed 2 bases at V and 9 bases at J, leaving 5 bases unmatched. The DNA for the CDR3 is TGTGCCACCAGCAGAACCGGGACAGGGGGGCAAAAACTGTTTTTT. The encoded protein is CATSRTGTGGQKLFF.

The chain joins TRBV4-2 to TRBJ2-5; D is uncertain. The length of the CDR3 is 15 residues. V was pared by 0 bases and J by 1 base, with 9 bases between. The germline gives CDR1 LGHNA, CDR2 YNFKEQ. CDR3 bases: TGTGCCAGCAGCCAAGATCGCTACTCCCAAGAGACCCAGTACTTC. Its translation is CASSQDRYSQETQYF.

V usage is TRBV2 and J usage is TRBJ2-1; TRBD2 might be the D (6 bases). The CDR3 length is 13 residues. Germline CDR1 is SNHLY and CDR2 is FYNNEI. V was shortened by 7 bases and J by 9 bases, with 16 bases between the two germline ends. CDR3 protein: CASKRPIGGEQFF. CDR3 bases: TGTGCCAGCAAAAGGCCTATCGGGGGTGAGCAGTTCTTC.

V usage is TRBV7-9 and J usage is TRBJ1-2; TRBD1 agrees at 8 bases. The CDR3 has 14 residues. The V gene end was trimmed by 4 bases and the J gene end by 6 bases; junction bases not matched to a gene: 7. Germline V CDR1 and CDR2: SEHNR, FQNEAQ (reference sequence). The CDR3 DNA reads TGTGCCAGCAGCTCCGGGACAGGAGACCATGGCTACACCTTC. Its translation is CASSSGTGDHGYTF.

This chain links TRBV18 with TRBJ1-2; 7 bases map to TRBD1. CDR3 length: 15 residues. Trimming cost V 2 bases and J 2 bases; bases outside gene matches: 5. Germline V gene sequence: CDR1 KGHSH, CDR2 LQKENI. Written as DNA, the CDR3 is TGTGCCAGCTCACCATTCGAGACAGGGAACTATGGCTACACCTTC. Amino acid sequence: CASSPFETGNYGYTF.

The sample holds a few counts of this clone. The genes are TRBV4-3 and TRBJ1-6; D is perhaps TRBD1 (6 bases). The CDR3 length is 15 residues. Germline V lookup: CDR1 LGHNA, CDR2 YSLEER. The V gene lost 0 bases and the J gene lost 8 bases, with 11 bases spanning the gap. The DNA of the CDR3 is TGCGCCAGCAGCCAAGACTCAGGGGAATATTCACCCCTCCACTTT. The encoded protein is CASSQDSGEYSPLHF.